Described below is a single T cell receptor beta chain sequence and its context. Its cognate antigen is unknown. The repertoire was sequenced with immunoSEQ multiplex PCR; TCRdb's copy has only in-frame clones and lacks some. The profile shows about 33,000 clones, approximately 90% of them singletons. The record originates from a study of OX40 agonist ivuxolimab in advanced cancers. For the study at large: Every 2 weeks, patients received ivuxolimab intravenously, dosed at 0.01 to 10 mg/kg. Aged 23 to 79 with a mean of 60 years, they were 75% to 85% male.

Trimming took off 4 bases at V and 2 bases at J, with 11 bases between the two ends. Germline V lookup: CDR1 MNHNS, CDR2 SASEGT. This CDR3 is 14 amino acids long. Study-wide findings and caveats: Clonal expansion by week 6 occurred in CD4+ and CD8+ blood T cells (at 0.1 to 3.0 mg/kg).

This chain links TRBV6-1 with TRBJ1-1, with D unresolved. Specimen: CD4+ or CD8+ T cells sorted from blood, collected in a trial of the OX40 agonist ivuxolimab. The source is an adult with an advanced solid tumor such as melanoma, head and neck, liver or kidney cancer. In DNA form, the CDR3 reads TGTGCCAGCAGTGGGTGGCAGAGAAACACTGAAGCTTTCTTT. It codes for CASSGWQRNTEAFF.